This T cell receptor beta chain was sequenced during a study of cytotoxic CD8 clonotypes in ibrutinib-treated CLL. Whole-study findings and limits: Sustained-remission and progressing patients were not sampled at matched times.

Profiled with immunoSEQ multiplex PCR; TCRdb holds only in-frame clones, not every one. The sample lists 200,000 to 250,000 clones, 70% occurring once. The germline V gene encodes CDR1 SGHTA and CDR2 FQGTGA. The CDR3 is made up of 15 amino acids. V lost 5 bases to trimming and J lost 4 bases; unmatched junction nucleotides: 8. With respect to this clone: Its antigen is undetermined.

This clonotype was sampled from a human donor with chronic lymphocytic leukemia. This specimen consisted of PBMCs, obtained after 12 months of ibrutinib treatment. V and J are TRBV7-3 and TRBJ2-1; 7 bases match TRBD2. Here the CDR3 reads CASSPSGNLYNEQFF. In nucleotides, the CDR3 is TGTGCCAGCAGCCCCAGCGGGAACCTTTACAATGAGCAGTTCTTC.